The rows below give T cell receptor beta chains drawn from one sample of a study of T cell changes during pregnancy in multiple sclerosis. Assay used: immunoSEQ multiplex PCR; TCRdb lists only in-frame clones, some missing. The sample holds around 50,000 clones, about 92% seen once. This specimen consisted of CD4+ T cells from peripheral blood mononuclear cells, obtained in the third trimester of pregnancy. The receptors here all came from a female donor with multiple sclerosis, enrolled in a pregnancy study. The CDR3 runs from the conserved cysteine through the conserved F or W. Fields, in order: V gene, clone size, D gene, J gene, CDR3 protein, CDR3 DNA. D genes are given only for firm matches. Clone sizes are given selectively: once, few, many, or a class where the clone is expanded.

V gene: TRBV4-3; clone size: few; D gene: NA; J gene: TRBJ1-1; CDR3 protein: CASSQDPRVYTEAFF; CDR3 DNA: TGCGCCAGCAGCCAAGATCCCAGGGTGTATACTGAAGCTTTCTTT
V gene: TRBV7-2; clone size: NA; D gene: TRBD1; J gene: TRBJ2-2; CDR3 protein: CASSPRDRGRSDAGELFF; CDR3 DNA: TGTGCCAGCAGCCCGCGGGACAGGGGGCGTTCAGATGCCGGGGAGCTGTTTTTT
V gene: TRBV2; clone size: NA; D gene: NA; J gene: TRBJ2-7; CDR3 protein: CASSEPGQLSF; CDR3 DNA: TGTGCCAGCAGTGAACCGGGACAACTAAGCTTC
V gene: TRBV27; clone size: NA; D gene: TRBD1; J gene: TRBJ1-2; CDR3 protein: CASSPWTGEGYTF; CDR3 DNA: TGTGCCAGCAGTCCCTGGACAGGAGAAGGCTACACCTTC
V gene: TRBV18; clone size: NA; D gene: TRBD1; J gene: TRBJ1-3; CDR3 protein: CASSPIGTGFAGNTIYF; CDR3 DNA: TGTGCCAGCTCACCAATTGGGACAGGGTTCGCTGGAAACACCATATATTTT
V gene: TRBV28; clone size: NA; D gene: NA; J gene: TRBJ1-5; CDR3 protein: CASRYGGQPQHF; CDR3 DNA: TGTGCCAGCAGGTATGGAGGGCAGCCCCAGCATTTT
V gene: TRBV28; clone size: NA; D gene: TRBD2; J gene: TRBJ2-3; CDR3 protein: CASSVAGGRTQYF; CDR3 DNA: TGTGCCAGCAGTGTAGCGGGAGGGCGTACGCAGTATTTT
V gene: TRBV27; clone size: NA; D gene: TRBD1; J gene: TRBJ1-1; CDR3 protein: CASTRTGSNTEAFF; CDR3 DNA: TGTGCCAGCACCAGGACAGGGTCGAACACTGAAGCTTTCTTT
V gene: TRBV4-1; clone size: NA; D gene: TRBD2; J gene: TRBJ2-7; CDR3 protein: CASSQWTSGRGNYEQYF; CDR3 DNA: TGCGCCAGCAGCCAATGGACTAGCGGGAGAGGGAACTACGAGCAGTACTTC
V gene: TRBV18; clone size: NA; D gene: TRBD1; J gene: TRBJ2-3; CDR3 protein: CASSLIQGASTDTQYF; CDR3 DNA: TGTGCCAGCTCACTAATCCAGGGGGCATCCACAGATACGCAGTATTTT
V gene: TRBV10-3; clone size: NA; D gene: TRBD2; J gene: TRBJ2-1; CDR3 protein: CAISFGTSPGEQFF; CDR3 DNA: TGTGCCATCAGTTTTGGGACTAGTCCAGGTGAGCAGTTCTTC
V gene: TRBV29-1; clone size: NA; D gene: NA; J gene: TRBJ1-3; CDR3 protein: CSVVTERSSSGNTIYF; CDR3 DNA: TGCAGCGTGGTGACAGAACGGTCTAGCTCTGGAAACACCATATATTTT
V gene: TRBV19; clone size: NA; D gene: TRBD2; J gene: TRBJ2-1; CDR3 protein: CASSNILAGRSEQFF; CDR3 DNA: TGTGCCAGTAGTAATATCCTAGCGGGAAGGTCTGAGCAGTTCTTC
V gene: TRBV19; clone size: NA; D gene: NA; J gene: TRBJ1-5; CDR3 protein: CASTPRRPIDQPQHF; CDR3 DNA: TGTGCCAGTACCCCGAGGCGACCGATAGATCAGCCCCAGCATTTT
V gene: TRBV2; clone size: NA; D gene: NA; J gene: TRBJ2-7; CDR3 protein: CASRTQTASYEQYF; CDR3 DNA: TGTGCCAGCAGGACACAGACAGCTTCCTACGAGCAGTACTTC
V gene: TRBV5-1; clone size: NA; D gene: NA; J gene: TRBJ1-2; CDR3 protein: CASSPQGGGGYTF; CDR3 DNA: TGCGCCAGCAGCCCTCAGGGAGGAGGGGGCTACACCTTC
V gene: TRBV11-1; clone size: once; D gene: NA; J gene: TRBJ2-4; CDR3 protein: CASSLDLGQGNIQYF; CDR3 DNA: TGTGCCAGCAGCTTAGATCTGGGACAAGGGAACATTCAGTACTTC